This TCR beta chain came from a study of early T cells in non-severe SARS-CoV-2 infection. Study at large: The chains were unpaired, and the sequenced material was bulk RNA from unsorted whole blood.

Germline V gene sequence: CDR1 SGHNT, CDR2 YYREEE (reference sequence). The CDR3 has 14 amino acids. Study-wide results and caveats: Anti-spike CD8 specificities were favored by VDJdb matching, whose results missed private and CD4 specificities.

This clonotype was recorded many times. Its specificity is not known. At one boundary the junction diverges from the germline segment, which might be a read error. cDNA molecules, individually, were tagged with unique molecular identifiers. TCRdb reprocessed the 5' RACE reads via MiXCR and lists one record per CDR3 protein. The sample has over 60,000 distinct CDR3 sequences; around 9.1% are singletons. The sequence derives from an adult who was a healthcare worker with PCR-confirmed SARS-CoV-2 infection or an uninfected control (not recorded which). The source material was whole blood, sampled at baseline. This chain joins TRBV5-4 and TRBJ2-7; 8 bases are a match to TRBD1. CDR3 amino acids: CVSNRGTGDREQYF. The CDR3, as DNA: TGTGTCAGCAACCGAGGGACAGGAGATCGCGAGCAGTACTTC.